What follows is one T cell receptor (beta chain) and its context. No antigen is known for it. Primed by a sample-barcoded 5' primer and a J-beta primer mix, a second PCR proceeded for roughly 6 to 12 cycles. Sequencing of every sample gave 2.5 million or more CDR3-containing paired-end reads. TCRdb re-called the 5' RACE reads with MiXCR, one entry per CDR3 protein. The repertoire has approximately 1.5 million distinct CDR3 sequences, about 32% of them found once; the top ten carry around 10%. This specimen belongs to a study of blood T cells in healthy people across ages. This CDR3 spans 15 amino acids. From germline, CDR1 is LNHNV and CDR2 YYDKDF (reference sequence). Deletions cut 4 bases from V and 4 bases from J, with 16 bases between. Findings of the study overall: Nothing was known about donor CMV status, and this possibly confounded expanded clonotype changes. Estimates drawn from one million T cells were deemed to understate diversity.

This chain links TRBV15 with TRBJ1-1; D is uncertain. The receptor was isolated from a woman aged 30 to 39 in good health. The sequencing sample was made of blood. The CDR3 DNA follows: TGTGCCACCAGCACAGCTCCCCTCGAGTGCACTGAAGCTTTCTTT. Translated, it gives CATSTAPLECTEAFF.